This T cell receptor (beta chain) was observed in a study of vaccination and CD4 T cells after COVID-19. With the Oncomine TCR Beta short-read assay, DNA from cultured CD4+ T cells was sequenced. The authors extracted genomic DNA from cultured CD4+ T cells. TCRdb re-called the PCR reads with MiXCR, one entry per CDR3 protein. The table shows about 19,000 distinct CDR3 sequences, with approximately 60% occurring only once. Regarding treatment: roughly ten-day PBMC culture with coronavirus spike peptide pools or control peptides (ViraFEST assay). Replacement of half the medium with fresh IL-2 medium took place on days 3 and 7. About this clonotype itself: Its antigen is not known.

The specimen was CD4+ T cells from blood, cultured in vitro. The sequence was collected from a human donor who had recovered from COVID-19.

The CDR3 loop reads CATPRTYAGELFF. CDR3 sequence (DNA): TGTGCCACCCCCAGGACTTACGCCGGGGAGCTGTTTTTT. The chain carries TRBV6-1 and TRBJ2-2; possibly TRBD2 for D (5 bases). Trimming took 10 bases from V and 6 from J, leaving 15 bases between them. Per germline, CDR1 MNHNS and CDR2 SASEGT. This CDR3 spans 13 amino acids.